Presented here are 18 T cell receptor beta chains from one specimen sequenced in a study of PD-L1 blockade in urothelial cancer. Sequencing used immunoSEQ multiplex PCR; TCRdb keeps in-frame clones, though not all of them. The sample lists some 32,000 clones; about 79% were seen once. The sequencing used PBMCs, collected around atezolizumab (anti-PD-L1) treatment. All receptors derive from a man in his sixties with urothelial cancer.

A remark on this clone: The junction shows a germline mismatch at one end, possibly a read error. The chain is built from TRBV5-4 and TRBJ2-6; 9 bases map to TRBD1. The CDR3 runs 17 residues. Germline CDR1 and CDR2: SGHNT and YYREEE (reference sequence). CDR3 amino acids: CASSSGQGSSGANVLAF. CDR3 bases: TGTGCCAGCAGCTCGGGACAGGGATCCTCTGGGGCCAACGTCCTGGCTTTC.

V usage is TRBV5-1 and J usage is TRBJ1-5, with D tentatively TRBD1 (6 bases). The CDR3 is made up of 14 amino acids. Germline assignment: CDR1 SGHRS and CDR2 YFSETQ. Trimming left V 4 bases short and J 3 bases short, with 11 bases between. CDR3 in amino acids: CASSLTGPNQPQHF. Written as DNA, the CDR3 is TGCGCCAGCAGCCTGACAGGTCCCAATCAGCCCCAGCATTTT.

V gene TRBV6-4 combines with J gene TRBJ2-1, with TRBD2 matching over 11 bases. Germline-derived CDR1 and CDR2 are MRHNA and SNTAGT. V was clipped by 0 bases and J by 6 bases; unmatched bases: 1. The CDR3 extends over 15 amino acids. The DNA for the CDR3 is TGTGCCAGCAGTGACTCTAGCGGGGGGGCCAATGAGCAGTTCTTC. Translation: CASSDSSGGANEQFF.

V is TRBV30 and J is TRBJ2-7; 9 bases are shared with TRBD2. V shed 4 bases, J shed 12 bases, and the junction held 10 bases outside the gene matches. The germline V gene has CDR1 GTSNPN and CDR2 SVGIG (reference sequence). The CDR3 runs to 12 residues. The CDR3 sequence: CAWKGTSGLVYF. The CDR3 DNA follows: TGTGCCTGGAAAGGTACTAGCGGGTTAGTGTACTTC.

This clone has only a few counts. The V call is TRBV6-1, the J call TRBJ1-5; 9 bases line up with TRBD1. CDR1 is MNHNS, CDR2 SASEGT, per germline. With 8 bases clipped from V and 3 bases from J, the junction kept 5 bases outside the gene matches. This CDR3 contains 14 residues. The CDR3 DNA follows: TGTGCCAGCTGGGGACAGGGTCTCAATCAGCCCCAGCATTTT. This translates into CASWGQGLNQPQHF.

CDR3: CASTVRGYQETQYF. CDR3 coding DNA: TGTGCCAGCACCGTGCGGGGGTACCAAGAGACCCAGTACTTC. This rearrangement joins TRBV5-4 to TRBJ2-5; 7 positions agree with TRBD2. J lost 0 bases, V lost 6 bases, and 5 bases had no gene match. Germline lookup yields CDR1 SGHNT and CDR2 YYREEE (reference sequence). The CDR3 totals 14 residues. Full variable domain (rest looked up from reference TRBV5-4 and TRBJ2-5): ETGVTQSPTHLIKTRGQQVTLRCSSQSGHNTVSWYQQALGQGPQFIFQYYREEENGRGNFPPRFSGLQFPNYSSELNVNALELDDSALYLCASTVRGYQETQYFGPGTRLLVL.

The rearrangement joins TRBV28 to TRBJ2-7; tentative D call: TRBD1 (6 bases). V was trimmed by 4 bases and J by 1 base, leaving 14 bases between them. This CDR3 is 15 amino acids long. Germline-derived CDR1 and CDR2 are MDHEN and SYDVKM. The CDR3, as DNA: TGTGCCAGCAGTTCCTCCGGGACACCGTCCTACGAGCAGTACTTC. Amino acid sequence: CASSSSGTPSYEQYF.

This sequence joins TRBV27 and TRBJ1-1; tentative D call: TRBD1 (6 bases). The length of the CDR3 is 11 residues. The germline V gene encodes CDR1 MNHEY and CDR2 SMNVEV (reference sequence). V lost 5 bases to trimming and J lost 6 bases, with 7 bases between them. CDR3 region: CASSQGSEAFF. Here the CDR3 DNA reads TGTGCCAGCAGTCAGGGGTCTGAAGCTTTCTTT.

The chain couples TRBV5-4 to TRBJ2-1, with 12 bases aligning to TRBD2. From germline, CDR1 is SGHNT and CDR2 YYREEE (reference sequence). This CDR3 comprises 15 residues. The trim removed 5 bases at V and 3 bases at J, leaving 3 bases unmatched. CDR3 in DNA: TGTGCCAGCAGGGGGACTAGCGGGCTCTACAATGAGCAGTTCTTC. It is translated as CASRGTSGLYNEQFF.

This clone was found once. The rearrangement links TRBV5-1 to TRBJ2-3; no firm D call. Germline V CDR1 and CDR2: SGHRS, YFSETQ. The CDR3 extends over 13 amino acids. V lost 5 bases and J lost 3, with 10 bases in between. CDR3 protein: CASSLPGTDTQYF. CDR3 nucleotides: TGCGCCAGCAGTTTGCCAGGAACAGATACGCAGTATTTT.

The chain employs TRBV30 and TRBJ2-1, with D perhaps matching TRBD2 (6 bases). V shed 3 bases and J shed 10 bases, with 13 bases lying between them. The CDR3 loop spans 12 amino acids. Per the germline V gene, CDR1 is GTSNPN and CDR2 is SVGIG (reference sequence). The CDR3 DNA is TGTGCCTGGAGAAATAGCGCGGGGGAGCAGTTCTTC. This sequence encodes CAWRNSAGEQFF.

V is TRBV9 and J is TRBJ2-1; 7 bases fit TRBD1. Germline trimming cut 0 bases from V and 1 base from J; bases unmatched to any gene: 4. This CDR3 has 16 amino acids. Germline values: CDR1 SGDLS, CDR2 YYNGEE. In DNA, the CDR3 is TGTGCCAGCAGCGTAGCAGGGACAGAGTCCTACAATGAGCAGTTCTTC. Translated, it gives CASSVAGTESYNEQFF.

The J gene is TRBJ2-5, the V gene TRBV14; 9 nucleotides match TRBD2. CDR1 is SGHDN, CDR2 FVKESK, per germline. V dropped 0 bases and J dropped 0; count of bases not matched to a gene: 5. This CDR3 has 17 amino acids. Here the CDR3 reads CASSQEGLAGNQETQYF. The CDR3 region has the DNA TGTGCCAGCAGCCAAGAGGGCCTAGCGGGGAACCAAGAGACCCAGTACTTC. Supplemented by reference TRBV14 and TRBJ2-5, the full variable domain reads EAGVTQFPSHSVIEKGQTVTLRCDPISGHDNLYWYRRVMGKEIKFLLHFVKESKQDESGMPNNRFLAERTGGTYSTLKVQPAELEDSGVYFCASSQEGLAGNQETQYFGPGTRLLVL.

The V gene is TRBV6-1, the J gene TRBJ2-1; D perhaps matches TRBD1 (6 bases). Germline assignment: CDR1 MNHNS and CDR2 SASEGT. V dropped 6 bases and J dropped 4 bases, with 13 bases sitting between them. The length of the CDR3 is 14 residues. The CDR3 here is CASSVMGAYNEQFF. The CDR3 DNA follows: TGTGCCAGCAGCGTTATGGGGGCTTACAATGAGCAGTTCTTC.

V is TRBV5-6 and J is TRBJ2-1; 11 nucleotides match TRBD2. V shed 1 base, J shed 10 bases, and the junction held 4 bases outside the gene matches. The CDR3 consists of 14 residues. CDR1 and CDR2 from the germline V gene are SGHDT and YYEEEE. The CDR3 region is CASSLPLAGGEQFF. CDR3 coding DNA: TGTGCCAGCAGCTTGCCCCTAGCGGGAGGAGAGCAGTTCTTC.

This chain links TRBV5-5 with TRBJ1-6; D call uncertain. Germline CDR1 reads SGHKS; CDR2 reads YYEKEE (reference sequence). With 2 bases removed from V and 7 bases from J, the gap between germline ends came to 16 bases. The CDR3 loop spans 16 amino acids. The CDR3: CASSFPDIGSNSPLHF. CDR3 nucleotides: TGTGCCAGCAGCTTTCCCGATATCGGGAGCAATTCACCCCTCCACTTT. Combining the CDR3 with reference TRBV5-5 and TRBJ1-6 gives the whole variable domain DAGVTQSPTHLIKTRGQQVTLRCSPISGHKSVSWYQQVLGQGPQFIFQYYEKEERGRGNFPDRFSARQFPNYSSELNVNALLLGDSALYLCASSFPDIGSNSPLHFGNGTRLTVT.

The rearrangement links TRBV2 to TRBJ2-5; TRBD2 matches at 9 bases. CDR1 SNHLY and CDR2 FYNNEI come from the germline V gene. The junction had 4 bases not matched to a gene; V was cut back by 4 bases and J by 4 bases. The CDR3 loop spans 14 amino acids. CDR3 coding DNA: TGTGCCAGCAGTGGGGAGACTAGCGGAGAGACCCAGTACTTC. It specifies CASSGETSGETQYF.

The chain couples TRBV5-4 to TRBJ1-6, with TRBD1 identical over 7 bases. The CDR3 length is 15 residues. Germline V gene sequence: CDR1 SGHNT, CDR2 YYREEE (reference sequence). V dropped 4 bases and J dropped 10; count of bases not matched to a gene: 11. CDR3 nucleotides: TGTGCCAGCAGCGTGATGACAGGGAAGGGCTCACCCCTCCACTTT. This sequence encodes CASSVMTGKGSPLHF.